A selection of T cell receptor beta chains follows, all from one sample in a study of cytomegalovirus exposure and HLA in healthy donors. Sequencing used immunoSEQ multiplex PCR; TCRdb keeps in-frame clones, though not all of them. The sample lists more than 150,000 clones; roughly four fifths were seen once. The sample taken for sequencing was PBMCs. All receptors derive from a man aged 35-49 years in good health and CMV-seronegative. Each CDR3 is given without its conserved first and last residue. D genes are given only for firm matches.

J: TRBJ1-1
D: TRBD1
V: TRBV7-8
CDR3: ASSKDRGVGTEAF

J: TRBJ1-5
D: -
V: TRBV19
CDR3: ASTARGRVQPQH

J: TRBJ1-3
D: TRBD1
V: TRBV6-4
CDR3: ASISQGARGNTIY

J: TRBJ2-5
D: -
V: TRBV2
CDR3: ASSEGRETQY

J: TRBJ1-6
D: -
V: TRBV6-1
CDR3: ASSDRSVSPLH

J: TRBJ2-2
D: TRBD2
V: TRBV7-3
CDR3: ASSLTLTSENTGELF

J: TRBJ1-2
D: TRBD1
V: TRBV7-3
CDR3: ASSPGTGRGRNGYT

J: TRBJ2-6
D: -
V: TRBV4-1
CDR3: ASSQELGSTGANGLT

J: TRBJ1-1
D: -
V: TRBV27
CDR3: ASSLSFNDMAQNTEAF

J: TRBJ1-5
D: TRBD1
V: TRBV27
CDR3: ASKGQGAGGNQPQH

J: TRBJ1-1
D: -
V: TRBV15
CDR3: ATSRDQGLTEAF

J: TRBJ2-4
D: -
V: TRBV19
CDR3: ASSIPIAKNIQY

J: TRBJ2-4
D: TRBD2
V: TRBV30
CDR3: AWTSGRVGSKNIQY

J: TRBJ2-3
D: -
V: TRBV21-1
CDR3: ASSKEDRASTDTQY

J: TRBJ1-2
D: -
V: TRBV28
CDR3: ASSSPGRVDYGYT

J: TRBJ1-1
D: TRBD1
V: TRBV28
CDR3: ASSFWTGNTEAF